What follows is one T cell receptor beta chain and its context. Germline CDR1 is SGHTA and CDR2 is FQGTGA. V was clipped by 4 bases and J by 5 bases, with 13 bases between them. This CDR3 region has 14 residues. Assay used: immunoSEQ multiplex PCR; TCRdb lists only in-frame clones, some missing. The data show 75,000 to 85,000 clones, roughly 90% seen once. These data are taken from a study of T cell responses to AZD1222 COVID-19 vaccine. The chain uses TRBV7-3 and TRBJ2-3; possible D gene TRBD2, 5 bases. Sequenced material: peripheral blood, taken 28 days after the second AZD1222 dose. The receptor's source is an adult who received the AZD1222 COVID-19 vaccine. This CDR3 reads CASSSDSRGDTQYF. The CDR3 bases are TGTGCCAGCAGCTCCGACTCACGGGGAGATACGCAGTATTTT.